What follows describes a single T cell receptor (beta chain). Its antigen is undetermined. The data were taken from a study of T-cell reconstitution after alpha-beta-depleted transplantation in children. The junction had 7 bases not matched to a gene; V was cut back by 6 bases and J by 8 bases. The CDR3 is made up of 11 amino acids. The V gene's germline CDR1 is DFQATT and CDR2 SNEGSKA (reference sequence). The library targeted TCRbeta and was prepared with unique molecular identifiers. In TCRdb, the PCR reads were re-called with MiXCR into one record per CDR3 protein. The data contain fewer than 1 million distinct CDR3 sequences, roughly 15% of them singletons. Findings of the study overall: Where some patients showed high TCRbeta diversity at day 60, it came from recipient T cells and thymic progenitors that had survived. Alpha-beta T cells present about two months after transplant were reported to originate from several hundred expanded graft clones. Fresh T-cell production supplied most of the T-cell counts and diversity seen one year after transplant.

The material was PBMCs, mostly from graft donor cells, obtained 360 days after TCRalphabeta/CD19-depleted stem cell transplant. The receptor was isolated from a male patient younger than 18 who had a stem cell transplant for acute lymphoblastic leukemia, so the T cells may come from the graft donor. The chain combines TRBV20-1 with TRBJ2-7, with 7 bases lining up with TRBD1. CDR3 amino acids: CSASRGLQQYF. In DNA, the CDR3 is TGCAGTGCCAGTAGGGGGCTCCAGCAGTACTTC.